This is a list of T cell receptor beta chains from one sample in a study of CD8 T cells in Susac syndrome. TCRdb fed the immunoSEQ multiplex PCR reads into MiXCR, producing one record per CDR3 protein. The table records hundreds of thousands of distinct CDR3 sequences, around 93% of them present only once. The sequencing sample was made of CD4+ T cells from PBMCs. The receptors were gathered from a human donor with multiple sclerosis. Both conserved end residues are part of each CDR3. The order of the fields is CDR3 DNA, CDR3 protein, V gene, D gene, J gene. A D gene is named only where the DNA matches it firmly.

CDR3 DNA: TGCGCCAGCAGCCCCCGCGACAGGGGCCCTAACTATGGCTACACCTTC; CDR3 protein: CASSPRDRGPNYGYTF; V gene: TRBV4-1; D gene: TRBD1; J gene: TRBJ1-2
CDR3 DNA: TGTGCCAGCAGTTGGCCAGGACCCCGAGGACAGGACCAAGAGACCCAGTACTTC; CDR3 protein: CASSWPGPRGQDQETQYF; V gene: TRBV28; D gene: TRBD1; J gene: TRBJ2-5
CDR3 DNA: TGTGCCAGCAGCCCCCTCCCGGGACAGGGGCAAGAGACCCAGTACTTC; CDR3 protein: CASSPLPGQGQETQYF; V gene: TRBV5-6; D gene: TRBD1; J gene: TRBJ2-5
CDR3 DNA: TGCAGCGTCCAGAACAGGGAGGGATTAGGCAATGAGCAGTTCTTC; CDR3 protein: CSVQNREGLGNEQFF; V gene: TRBV29-1; D gene: -; J gene: TRBJ2-1
CDR3 DNA: TGTGCCAGCAGTTTCCCCCCCGGAGGGGATACGCAGTATTTT; CDR3 protein: CASSFPPGGDTQYF; V gene: TRBV12-3/TRBV12-4; D gene: -; J gene: TRBJ2-3
CDR3 DNA: TGTGCCAGCAGGGACACGCCTCAGGGGGCCAACGTCCTGACTTTC; CDR3 protein: CASRDTPQGANVLTF; V gene: TRBV6-5; D gene: -; J gene: TRBJ2-6
CDR3 DNA: TGTGCCAGCAGCAAGTTTAATAGAGAGACCGGGGAGCTGTTTTTT; CDR3 protein: CASSKFNRETGELFF; V gene: TRBV2; D gene: -; J gene: TRBJ2-2
CDR3 DNA: TGTGCCAGCAGCCAAGATCCCGACCCCCGGGAGGCCCAGTACTTC; CDR3 protein: CASSQDPDPREAQYF; V gene: TRBV3-1; D gene: TRBD2; J gene: TRBJ2-5
CDR3 DNA: TGTGCCAGCAGCTCGGGCCGGAGGCGGAACACTGAAGCTTTCTTT; CDR3 protein: CASSSGRRRNTEAFF; V gene: TRBV6-5; D gene: -; J gene: TRBJ1-1
CDR3 DNA: TGTGCCAGCAGCTTAGACCCTAGGAGCGGTACGCTTAAGATTCAGTACTTC; CDR3 protein: CASSLDPRSGTLKIQYF; V gene: TRBV11-2; D gene: -; J gene: TRBJ2-4
CDR3 DNA: TGTGCCAGCAGGTCCATCCGGGGTTCAACCGGGGAGCTGTTTTTT; CDR3 protein: CASRSIRGSTGELFF; V gene: TRBV7-6; D gene: -; J gene: TRBJ2-2
CDR3 DNA: TGCAGCGTCGAGACCGGGACAGGAAGGGCCTACGAGCAGTACTTC; CDR3 protein: CSVETGTGRAYEQYF; V gene: TRBV29-1; D gene: TRBD1; J gene: TRBJ2-7